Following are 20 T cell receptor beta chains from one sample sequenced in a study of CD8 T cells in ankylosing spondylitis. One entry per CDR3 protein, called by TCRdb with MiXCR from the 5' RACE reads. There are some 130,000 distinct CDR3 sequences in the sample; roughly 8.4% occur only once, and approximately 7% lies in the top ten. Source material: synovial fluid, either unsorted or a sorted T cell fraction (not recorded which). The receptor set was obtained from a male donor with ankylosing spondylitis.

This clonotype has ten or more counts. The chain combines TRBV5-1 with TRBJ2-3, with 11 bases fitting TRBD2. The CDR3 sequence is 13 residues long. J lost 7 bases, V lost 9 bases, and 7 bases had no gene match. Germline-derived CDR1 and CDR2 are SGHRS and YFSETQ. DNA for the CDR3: TGCGCCACCAAGACTAGCGGGGCTAATACGCAGTATTTT. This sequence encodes CATKTSGANTQYF. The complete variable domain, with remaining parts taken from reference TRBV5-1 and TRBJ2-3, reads KAGVTQTPRYLIKTRGQQVTLSCSPISGHRSVSWYQQTPGQGLQFLFEYFSETQRNKGNFPGRFSGRQFSNSRSEMNVSTLELGDSALYLCATKTSGANTQYFGPGTRLTVL.

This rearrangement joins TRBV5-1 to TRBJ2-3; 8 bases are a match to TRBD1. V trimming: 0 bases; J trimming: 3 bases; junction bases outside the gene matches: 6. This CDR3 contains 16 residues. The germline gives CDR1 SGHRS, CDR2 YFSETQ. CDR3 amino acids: CASSLGAGGETDTQYF. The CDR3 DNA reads TGCGCCAGCAGCTTGGGAGCAGGGGGCGAGACAGATACGCAGTATTTT.

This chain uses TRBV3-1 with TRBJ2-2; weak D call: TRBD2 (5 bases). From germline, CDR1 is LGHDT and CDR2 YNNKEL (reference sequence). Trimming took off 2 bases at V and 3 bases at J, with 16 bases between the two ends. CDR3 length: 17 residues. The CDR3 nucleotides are TGTGCCAGCAGCCAACCACTAGGCTTCGGGCACACCGGGGAGCTGTTTTTT. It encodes CASSQPLGFGHTGELFF.

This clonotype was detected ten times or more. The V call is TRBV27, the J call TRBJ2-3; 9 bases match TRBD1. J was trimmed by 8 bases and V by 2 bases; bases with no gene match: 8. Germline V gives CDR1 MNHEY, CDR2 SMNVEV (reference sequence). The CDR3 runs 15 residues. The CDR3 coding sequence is TGTGCCAGCAGTTTACACAGGGGGCAAGGTGGTACGCAGTATTTT. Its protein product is CASSLHRGQGGTQYF.

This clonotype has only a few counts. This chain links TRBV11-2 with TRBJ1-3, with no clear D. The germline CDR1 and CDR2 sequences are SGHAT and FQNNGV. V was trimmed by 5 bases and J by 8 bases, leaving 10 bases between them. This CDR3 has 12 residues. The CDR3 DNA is TGTGCCAGCAGCCCTTGGGTTGACACCATATATTTT. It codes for CASSPWVDTIYF.

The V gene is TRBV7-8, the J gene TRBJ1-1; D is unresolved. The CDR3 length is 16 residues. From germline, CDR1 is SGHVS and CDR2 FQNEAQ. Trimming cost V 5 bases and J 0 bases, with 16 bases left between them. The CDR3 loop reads CASSPTWRRMNTEAFF. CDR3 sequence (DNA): TGTGCCAGCAGCCCGACGTGGCGACGTATGAACACTGAAGCTTTCTTT.

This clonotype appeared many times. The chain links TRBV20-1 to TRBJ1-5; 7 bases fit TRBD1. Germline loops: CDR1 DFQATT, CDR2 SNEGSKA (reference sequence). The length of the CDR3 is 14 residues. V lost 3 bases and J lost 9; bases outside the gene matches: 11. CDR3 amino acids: CSASATGTLRPQHF. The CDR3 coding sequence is TGCAGTGCTAGCGCGACAGGGACCTTGCGGCCCCAGCATTTT.

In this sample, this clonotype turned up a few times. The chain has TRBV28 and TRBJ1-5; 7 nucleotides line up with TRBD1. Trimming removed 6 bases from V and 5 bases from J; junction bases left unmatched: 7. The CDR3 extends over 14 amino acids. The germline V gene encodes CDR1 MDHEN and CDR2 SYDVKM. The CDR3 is CASSPTGNYQPQHF. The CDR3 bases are TGTGCCAGCAGCCCGACAGGGAACTATCAGCCCCAGCATTTT.

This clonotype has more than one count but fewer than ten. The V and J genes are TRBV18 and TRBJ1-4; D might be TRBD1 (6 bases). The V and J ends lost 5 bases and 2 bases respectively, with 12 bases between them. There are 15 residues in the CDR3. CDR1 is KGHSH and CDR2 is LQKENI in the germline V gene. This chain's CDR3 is CASSSQGNTNEKLFF. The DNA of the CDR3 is TGTGCCAGCTCATCCCAGGGGAATACTAATGAAAAACTGTTTTTT.

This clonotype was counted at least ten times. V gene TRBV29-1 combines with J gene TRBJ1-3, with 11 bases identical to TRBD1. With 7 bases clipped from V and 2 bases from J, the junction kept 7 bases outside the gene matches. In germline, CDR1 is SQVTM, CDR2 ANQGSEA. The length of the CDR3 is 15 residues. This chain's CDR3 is CSARTDRGPGNTIYF. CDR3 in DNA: TGCAGCGCTCGCACGGACAGGGGGCCTGGAAACACCATATATTTT.

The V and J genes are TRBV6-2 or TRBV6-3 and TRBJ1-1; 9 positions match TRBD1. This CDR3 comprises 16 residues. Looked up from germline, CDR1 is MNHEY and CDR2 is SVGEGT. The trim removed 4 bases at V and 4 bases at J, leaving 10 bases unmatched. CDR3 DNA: TGTGCCAGCAGTTTCTACGGGACAGGGTTGGGCACTGAAGCTTTCTTT. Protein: CASSFYGTGLGTEAFF.

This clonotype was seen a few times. The CDR3 here is CAISTRTENGYTF. The CDR3 DNA follows: TGTGCCATCAGTACGCGGACAGAGAATGGCTACACCTTC. The genes are TRBV10-3 and TRBJ1-2; weak D call: TRBD1 (6 bases). Germline V gives CDR1 ENHRY, CDR2 SYGVKD. This CDR3 is built from 13 residues. Trimming cost V 5 bases and J 6 bases, with 13 bases left between them.

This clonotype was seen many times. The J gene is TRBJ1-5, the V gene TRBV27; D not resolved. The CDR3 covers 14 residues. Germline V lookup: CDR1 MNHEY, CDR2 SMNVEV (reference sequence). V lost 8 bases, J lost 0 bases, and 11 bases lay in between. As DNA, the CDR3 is TGTGCCAGCGGAGAGCTTTATAGCAATCAGCCCCAGCATTTT. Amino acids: CASGELYSNQPQHF.

The chain's CDR3 is CSARDSQRTNSPLHF. CDR3 DNA: TGCAGTGCTAGAGATTCGCAGAGGACCAATTCACCCCTCCACTTT. The V and J genes are TRBV20-1 and TRBJ1-6; no clear D gene. CDR1 and CDR2 from the germline V gene are DFQATT and SNEGSKA (reference sequence). The CDR3 covers 15 residues. Trimming cost V 0 bases and J 7 bases, with 13 bases left between them.

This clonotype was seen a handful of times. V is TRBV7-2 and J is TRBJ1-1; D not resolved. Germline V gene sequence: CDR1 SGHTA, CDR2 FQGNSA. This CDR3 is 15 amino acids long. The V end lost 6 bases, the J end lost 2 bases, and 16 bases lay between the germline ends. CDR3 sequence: CASRFSSNTNTEAFF. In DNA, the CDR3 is TGTGCCAGCAGATTCTCCTCAAACACAAACACTGAAGCTTTCTTT.

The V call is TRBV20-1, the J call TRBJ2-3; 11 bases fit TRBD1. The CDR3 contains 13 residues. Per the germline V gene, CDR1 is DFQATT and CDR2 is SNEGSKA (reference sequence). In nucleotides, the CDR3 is TGCGGGCTATGGGACAGGGGGACAGATACGCAGTATTTT. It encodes CGLWDRGTDTQYF.

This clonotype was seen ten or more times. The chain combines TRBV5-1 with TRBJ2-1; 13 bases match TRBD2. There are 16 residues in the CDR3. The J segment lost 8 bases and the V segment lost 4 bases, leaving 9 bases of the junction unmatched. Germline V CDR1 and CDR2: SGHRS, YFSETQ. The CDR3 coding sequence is TGCGCCAGCAGCGGACAACTAGCGGGAGGGGGCGATGAGCAGTTCTTC. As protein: CASSGQLAGGGDEQFF.

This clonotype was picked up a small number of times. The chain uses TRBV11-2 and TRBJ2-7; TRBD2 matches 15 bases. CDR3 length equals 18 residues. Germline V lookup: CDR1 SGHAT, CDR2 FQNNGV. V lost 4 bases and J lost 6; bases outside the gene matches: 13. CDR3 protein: CASSSGLAGGKVSSEQYF. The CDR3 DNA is TGTGCCAGCAGCTCTGGACTAGCGGGGGGGAAAGTTTCTAGCGAGCAGTACTTC.

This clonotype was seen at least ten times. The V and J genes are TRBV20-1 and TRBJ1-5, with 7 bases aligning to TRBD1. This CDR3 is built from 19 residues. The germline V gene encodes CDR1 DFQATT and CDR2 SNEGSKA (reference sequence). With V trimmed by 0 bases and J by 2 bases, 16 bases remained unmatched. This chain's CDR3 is CSARDIRQGSRLGNQPQHF. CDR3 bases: TGCAGTGCTAGAGATATTCGACAGGGTTCCCGCCTTGGCAATCAGCCCCAGCATTTT.

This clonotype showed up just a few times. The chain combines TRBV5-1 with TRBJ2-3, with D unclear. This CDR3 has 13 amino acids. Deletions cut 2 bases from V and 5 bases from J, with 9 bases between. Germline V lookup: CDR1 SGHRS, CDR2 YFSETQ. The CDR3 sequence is CASSFWGRDTQYF. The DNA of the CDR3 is TGCGCCAGCAGCTTCTGGGGTAGAGATACGCAGTATTTT.